This entry concerns a single TCR beta chain. Its matching antigen is unknown. Through a sample-barcoded 5' primer and a J-beta primer mix, a second PCR was run for about 6 to 11 cycles. All cDNA molecules were each tagged by a template-switch adaptor with 12 random nucleotides. Every individual sample yielded 2.5 million or more paired-end reads (each containing CDR3). TCRdb analysed the 5' RACE reads with MiXCR anew, one entry per CDR3 protein. The sample consists of around 1,900,000 distinct CDR3 sequences, around 40% of them appearing once. This sample is drawn from a study of blood T cells in healthy people across ages. Whole-study context: About one barcoded TCR beta cDNA was captured per two T cells.

V lost 5 bases and J 0 bases, leaving 14 bases between the germline ends. The CDR3 contains 16 residues. Germline CDR1 reads MNHEY; CDR2 reads SMNVEV (reference sequence). Study results and caveats: Estimated diversity across one million T cells was deemed an underestimate.

The chain combines TRBV27 with TRBJ2-1, with a tentative D call TRBD1 (6 bases). Specimen: blood. This TCR came from a human donor in good health. Here the CDR3 DNA reads TGTGCCAGCAGTCCCATCACAGGGAACTCCTACAATGAGCAGTTCTTC. It specifies CASSPITGNSYNEQFF.